This T cell receptor (beta chain) was sequenced during a study of human T cells and chemical hapten exposure. Authors' methods: TCRs per sample had a median of around 98,000 and ranged from roughly 20,000 to 690,600. TCRdb itself ran the RACE reads through MiXCR, one entry per CDR3 protein. In this record, the V and J calls reflect TCRdb's handling and not the investigators' own analysis. The sample has 100,000 to 150,000 distinct CDR3 sequences; roughly 9.5% are singletons. Noted time point: healthy volunteer bleed at 2 weeks. Sequencing started from total RNA isolated from unfractionated whole blood. The CDR3 runs to 14 residues. Germline CDR1 WSHSY, CDR2 SAAADI. V was pared by 4 bases and J by 4 bases, with 4 bases of the junction left unmatched.

The sample taken for sequencing was whole blood. The V call is TRBV10-2, the J call TRBJ2-3, with 8 bases aligning to TRBD2. The clonotype was recovered from a male donor in good health. Some clones in this sample may be carry-over from other donors' samples. The chain's CDR3 is CASSGGGRADTQYF. CDR3 coding DNA: TGCGCCAGCAGTGGCGGGGGGAGGGCAGATACGCAGTATTTT.